The clone carrying this T cell receptor beta chain was observed a single time. What it binds is unknown. The V and J ends lost 4 bases and 2 bases, in that order; junction bases with no gene match: 6. CDR1 and CDR2 (germline): SGHNT, YENEEA. The CDR3 covers 15 residues. This record comes from a study of cytomegalovirus exposure and HLA in healthy donors. Findings of the study overall: Presence/absence analyses assumed roughly uniform sequencing depth across donors. An ancestry cluster, one associated with Asian ancestry, reportedly showed fewer N-insertions than the approximately 660-donor mean in a later analysis.

PCR employed 60 Vbeta and 13 Jbeta primers. The protocol was immunoSEQ multiplex PCR, while the TCRdb copy is restricted to in-frame clones and leaves out a portion. The sample yields 81,000 or so clones, less than 65% seen once. The source is a woman aged 25 to 39 in good health and CMV-seropositive. What was sequenced was PBMCs. This chain joins TRBV11-3 and TRBJ2-3; the match to TRBD2 covers 7 bases. CDR3 sequence (DNA): TGTGCCAGCAGCTCCGGACGGGGGGACACAGATACGCAGTATTTT. Protein product: CASSSGRGDTDTQYF.